This T cell receptor beta chain is from a study of blood T cell repertoires in COVID-19. Seattle patients were enrolled while actively infected and followed longitudinally. The CDR3 runs 9 residues. Repertoires were generated with immunoSEQ multiplex PCR, while TCRdb's copy carries only in-frame clones and drops some. Counted here are about 220,000 clones, roughly nine tenths occurring once; the ten biggest clones make up 10%. The chain has TRBV21-1 and TRBJ1-2. TRBV21-1 has pseudogene status. Sequenced input: peripheral blood. This clonotype originated in a woman in her forties or fifties with COVID-19, enrolled during active disease. CDR3 amino acids: CASRDGYTF. CDR3 nucleotide sequence: TGTGCCAGCCGCGATGGCTACACCTTC.